This T cell receptor (gamma chain) was found in a study of gammadelta T cells in human blood. CDR3 length: 15 residues. Looked up from germline, CDR1 is GITISATS and CDR2 is ISYDGTV (reference sequence). TCRdb processed the RT-PCR reads again with the CATT caller. The sample includes about 230 gamma-chain clones, about 9% of them seen just once. As concerns this clone: The antigen remains undetermined. With a far larger clone one base away, a read error is the likely cause. Additional DNA sequences in this sample encode the identical CDR3.

Study-wide results and limits: Polyclonal expansion of innate γδ T cells after birth appeared microbially driven.

The TCR originated in a human donor. The V call is TRGV9, the J call TRGJP. The sample comprised Vgamma9Vdelta2 gamma-delta T cells from adult blood. CDR3 sequence: CALWEKELGKKIKVF. CDR3 DNA sequence: TGTGCCCTGTGGGAGAAAGAGTTGGGCAAAAAAATCAAGGTATTT.